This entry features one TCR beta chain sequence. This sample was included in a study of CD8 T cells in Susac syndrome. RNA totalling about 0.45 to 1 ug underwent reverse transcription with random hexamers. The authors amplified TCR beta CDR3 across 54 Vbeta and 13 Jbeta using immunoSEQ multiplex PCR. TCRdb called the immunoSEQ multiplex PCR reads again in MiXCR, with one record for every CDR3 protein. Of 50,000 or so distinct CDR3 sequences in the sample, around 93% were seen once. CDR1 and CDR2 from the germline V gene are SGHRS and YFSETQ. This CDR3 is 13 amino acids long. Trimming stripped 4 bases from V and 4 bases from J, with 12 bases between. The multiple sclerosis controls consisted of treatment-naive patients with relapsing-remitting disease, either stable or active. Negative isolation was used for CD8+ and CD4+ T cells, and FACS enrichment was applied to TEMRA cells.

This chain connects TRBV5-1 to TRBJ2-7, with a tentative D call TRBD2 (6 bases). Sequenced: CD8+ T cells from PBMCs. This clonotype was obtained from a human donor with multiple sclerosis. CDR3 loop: CASSPSGGYEQYF. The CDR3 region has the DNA TGCGCCAGCAGCCCGAGTGGGGGGTACGAGCAGTACTTC.